This TCR beta chain derives from a study of Ad26.COV2.S vaccination and SARS-CoV-2 variants. Notes on the study in general: Vaccinated and placebo-treated recipients had similar non-spike TCR breadth. The TCR breadth and depth analyses may have understated or missed part of the total T cell responses.

As to this clone: Its specificity is unknown.

TCRdb's table, derived via immunoSEQ multiplex PCR, lists solely in-frame clones and lacks some. The sample has about 400,000 clones, less than 90% seen once. CDR3 length: 18 amino acids. Documented treatment: around 19 received Ad26.COV2.S at low or high dose, single or two shots; several received placebo; per-sample allocation not given. Each sample was drawn 63 days after the first injection (of vaccine or placebo). The rearrangement links TRBV12-2 to TRBJ1-6. TRBV12-2 is labeled a pseudogene. The sequences come from peripheral blood, collected in a trial of Ad26.COV2.S vaccine versus placebo. The receptor was derived from a person between 18 and 59 years old who received the Ad26.COV2.S COVID-19 vaccine or a placebo. CDR3 sequence: CASRLGPKFSSYNSPLHF. The CDR3, as DNA: TGTGCAAGTCGCTTAGGACCTAAATTTAGCTCCTATAATTCACCCCTCCACTTT.